This is a list of T cell receptor beta chains from one sample in a study of blood T cells in healthy people across ages. TCRdb reprocessed the 5' RACE reads with MiXCR, giving one entry per CDR3 protein. The table has about 1.6 million distinct CDR3 sequences, 30% to 35% seen once; the top ten hold 11%. The sequencing input was blood. The source of these receptors is a woman aged 30 to 39 in good health. Each CDR3 is given with its conserved first and last residue. Each record gives: J gene, clone size, V gene, D gene, CDR3 DNA, CDR3 protein. A D gene is named only where the DNA matches it firmly. The size field is filled for only some rows; it gives once, few, many or a size class.

TRBJ1-2	few	TRBV5-1	TRBD1	TGCGCCAGCAGCTTGGCCCGACCGGACAGGCTGGGCTATGGCTACACCTTC	CASSLARPDRLGYGYTF
TRBJ2-7	many	TRBV4-1	TRBD2	TGCGCCAGCAGCCAAGATAGCGGGAGTGCTTACGAGCAGTACTTC	CASSQDSGSAYEQYF
TRBJ1-1	-	TRBV29-1	-	TGCAGCGTCAGAACAGGGATGAACACTGAAGCTTTCTTT	CSVRTGMNTEAFF
TRBJ1-2	few	TRBV6-5	TRBD1	TGTGCCAGCAGCCTTACAGGGGCCCTTGGCTACACCTTC	CASSLTGALGYTF
TRBJ2-5	few	TRBV5-1	TRBD1	TGCGCCAGCGGGCGGACAGGGGCCAGTGAGGAGACCCAGTACTTC	CASGRTGASEETQYF
TRBJ2-3	-	TRBV15	-	TGTGCCACCAGCAGAGATTCCGTGGGAACAGATACGCAGTATTTT	CATSRDSVGTDTQYF
TRBJ2-7	-	TRBV25-1	TRBD1	TGTGCCAGCAGTGAAAGGGACAGGGGCAACACCTACGAGCAGTACTTC	CASSERDRGNTYEQYF
TRBJ2-1	-	TRBV7-2	-	TGTGCCAGCAGCTGGGTCCAGGCCAACAATGAGCAGTTCTTC	CASSWVQANNEQFF
TRBJ2-7	-	TRBV4-1	-	TGCGCCAGCAGCCAGGGGGCCGACAGTTTCGAGCAGTACTTC	CASSQGADSFEQYF
TRBJ2-7	-	TRBV7-2	-	TGTGCCAGCAGCCTAGGCCCTAGTTCCTCCGAGCAGTACTTC	CASSLGPSSSEQYF
TRBJ2-3	-	TRBV6-8	TRBD2	TGTGCCAGCAGTTATTTGACTAGCGGAACTAGCACAGATACGCAGTATTTT	CASSYLTSGTSTDTQYF
TRBJ2-7	-	TRBV7-9	TRBD2	TGTGCCAGCAGGACGAGCGGGAGCTCAGACGAGCAGTACTTC	CASRTSGSSDEQYF
TRBJ2-3	few	TRBV3-1	-	TGTGCCAGCAGCCGGATGGATACGCAGTATTTT	CASSRMDTQYF
TRBJ1-1	few	TRBV7-2	TRBD1	TGTGCCAGCAGCTCCTGGACAGGGGCGCCGGCTTTCTTT	CASSSWTGAPAFF